Following are 25 T cell receptor beta chains from one sample sequenced in a study of cytomegalovirus exposure and HLA in healthy donors. The study ran its PCR with 60 Vbeta and 13 Jbeta primers. Sequencing used immunoSEQ multiplex PCR; TCRdb keeps in-frame clones, though not all of them. This table has roughly 200,000 clones, 80% appearing once. Specimen: PBMCs. The origin of the receptors is a boy aged 5-17 years in good health and CMV-seronegative.

The chain recombines TRBV14 with TRBJ1-1, with D perhaps TRBD1 (5 bases). The CDR3 is made up of 16 amino acids. The V gene lost 0 bases and the J gene lost 5 bases, with 16 bases spanning the gap. Germline CDR1 SGHDN, CDR2 FVKESK. CDR3 region: CASSQEFQGFGTEAFF. The CDR3 coding sequence is TGTGCCAGCAGCCAAGAATTTCAGGGTTTTGGGACTGAAGCTTTCTTT.

The V and J genes are TRBV9 and TRBJ2-1, with 10 positions matching TRBD2. There are 15 residues in the CDR3. V lost 3 bases to trimming and J lost 5 bases; unmatched junction nucleotides: 5. Germline CDR1 reads SGDLS; CDR2 reads YYNGEE. The chain's CDR3 is CASSGSGRAHNEQFF. CDR3 bases: TGTGCCAGCAGCGGGAGCGGGAGGGCCCACAATGAGCAGTTCTTC.

Here the CDR3 reads CASSLEGDQPQHF. In nucleotides, the CDR3 is TGTGCCAGCAGCTTAGAAGGGGATCAGCCCCAGCATTTT. The gene calls are TRBV7-9 and TRBJ1-5; weak D call: TRBD1 (5 bases). The CDR3 has 13 residues. CDR1 and CDR2 (germline): SEHNR, FQNEAQ (reference sequence). Trimming removed 1 base from V and 5 bases from J, with 6 bases in between.

DNA for the CDR3: TGTGCCAGCAGCTTGATGGGACAGGATATCTACGAGCAGTACTTC. Translated: CASSLMGQDIYEQYF. This chain joins TRBV5-8 and TRBJ2-5, with TRBD1 matching 8 bases. The J call is in doubt because the DNA end fits TRBJ2-7 better. This CDR3 comprises 15 residues. Germline V gives CDR1 SGHTS, CDR2 YDEGEE.

The V gene is TRBV30, the J gene TRBJ2-1, with TRBD1 as a possible D gene (6 bases). The ends were cut back, 4 bases at V and 3 bases at J, with 13 bases in the middle. The CDR3 has 14 residues. Germline CDR1 and CDR2: GTSNPN and SVGIG (reference sequence). CDR3 coding DNA: TGTGCCTGGACGCCAGGGGCCAACTACAATGAGCAGTTCTTC. Encoded protein: CAWTPGANYNEQFF.

The V gene is TRBV7-3, the J gene TRBJ1-1; possibly TRBD1 for D (5 bases). The CDR3 contains 13 residues. Germline V gives CDR1 SGHTA, CDR2 FQGTGA. Trimming took 0 bases from V and 3 from J, leaving 5 bases between them. The CDR3 reads CASSLTGDTEAFF. The CDR3 nucleotides are TGTGCCAGCAGCTTAACAGGGGACACTGAAGCTTTCTTT.

This chain joins TRBV30 and TRBJ1-5; 7 bases align to TRBD1. The length of the CDR3 is 13 residues. V was pared by 3 bases and J by 5 bases, with 4 bases of the junction left unmatched. CDR1 GTSNPN and CDR2 SVGIG come from the germline V gene (reference sequence). CDR3 DNA: TGTGCCTGGAGCGACAGGGTTGATCAGCCCCAGCATTTT. Protein product: CAWSDRVDQPQHF. The full variable domain, rest sourced from reference TRBV30 and TRBJ1-5, is SQTIHQWPATLVQPVGSPLSLECTVEGTSNPNLYWYRQAAGRGLQLLFYSVGIGQISSEVPQNLSASRPQDRQFILSSKKLLLSDSGFYLCAWSDRVDQPQHFGDGTRLSIL.

The chain is built from TRBV30 and TRBJ1-1, with a possible D match to TRBD1 (6 bases). The CDR3 is made up of 12 amino acids. Germline CDR1 GTSNPN, CDR2 SVGIG (reference sequence). Deletions cut 5 bases from V and 6 bases from J, with 13 bases between. The CDR3 bases are TGTGCCTGGGGGCAGGGGTTCGCTGAAGCTTTCTTT. Amino acids: CAWGQGFAEAFF.

The chain uses TRBV10-2 and TRBJ2-5, with TRBD2 as a possible D gene (6 bases). V was clipped by 6 bases and J by 1 base, with 9 bases between them. The germline V gene encodes CDR1 WSHSY and CDR2 SAAADI. The CDR3 runs 13 residues. CDR3 bases: TGCGCCAGCAGACTAGCAGCCCAAGAGACCCAGTACTTC. Protein product: CASRLAAQETQYF.

The chain recombines TRBV30 with TRBJ1-1; D remains unclear. This CDR3 spans 13 amino acids. Germline V gene sequence: CDR1 GTSNPN, CDR2 SVGIG (reference sequence). Trimming shortened V by 4 bases and J by 3 bases, and 12 bases separated the two germline ends. CDR3 amino acids: CAWKSRVDTEAFF. CDR3 in DNA: TGTGCCTGGAAAAGTAGAGTGGACACTGAAGCTTTCTTT.

This chain joins TRBV27 and TRBJ2-2, with TRBD2 as a possible D gene (6 bases). V lost 6 bases and J 0 bases, leaving 23 bases between the germline ends. The CDR3 has 19 amino acids. Germline V lookup: CDR1 MNHEY, CDR2 SMNVEV (reference sequence). In DNA, the CDR3 is TGTGCCAGCAGCCCACTAGCTAGGGGAATTTTCGCGAACACCGGGGAGCTGTTTTTT. Translating gives CASSPLARGIFANTGELFF.

The chain links TRBV7-2 to TRBJ1-1; 8 bases fit TRBD1. CDR3 length: 18 amino acids. J gave up 6 bases and V 5 bases, and 20 bases lay outside the gene matches. CDR1 SGHTA and CDR2 FQGNSA come from the germline V gene. The CDR3 DNA reads as TGTGCCAGCAGCCCCGGACAGGGCTCGCCGAGTTTTTTCGCTGAAGCTTTCTTT. It codes for CASSPGQGSPSFFAEAFF.

This clone showed up just a few times. The V and J genes are TRBV19 and TRBJ2-3, with 8 bases fitting TRBD2. Trimming at V came to 7 bases and at J to 6 bases, leaving 12 bases not matched to a gene. Germline loops: CDR1 LNHDA, CDR2 SQIVND (reference sequence). This CDR3 is 15 amino acids long. The CDR3 is CASTTFSGARDTQYF. The CDR3 DNA is TGTGCCAGTACCACGTTTAGCGGGGCCCGGGATACGCAGTATTTT.

The genes are TRBV29-1 and TRBJ1-1; no firm D call. The CDR3 has 10 amino acids. V lost 6 bases, J lost 6 bases, and 8 bases lay in between. Germline V CDR1 and CDR2: SQVTM, ANQGSEA. CDR3 amino acids: CSVLAAEAFF. In nucleotides, the CDR3 is TGCAGCGTATTAGCCGCTGAAGCTTTCTTT.

The chain employs TRBV5-4 and TRBJ2-7; perhaps TRBD1 as D (6 bases). This CDR3 has 16 amino acids. Per germline, CDR1 SGHNT and CDR2 YYREEE (reference sequence). The germline V and J ends were trimmed by 4 bases and 5 bases, with 22 bases remaining between them. CDR3 residues: CASSLPGQGKDDEQYF. The CDR3 DNA reads TGTGCCAGCAGCCTCCCCGGTCAGGGGAAAGATGACGAGCAGTACTTC.

Remarks on this clone: An end of the junction does not agree with germline; a read error may underlie this. The chain carries TRBV7-9 and TRBJ1-5; D is possibly TRBD1 (5 bases). In germline, CDR1 is SEHNR, CDR2 FQNEAQ (reference sequence). The CDR3 totals 12 residues. The DNA of the CDR3 is TGTTCCAGCAGCAACGACAGACAGCCCCAGCATTTT. Its translation is CSSSNDRQPQHF.

The chain carries TRBV7-8 and TRBJ2-2, with D unresolved. Germline V gene lookup returns CDR1 SGHVS and CDR2 FQNEAQ. The V end was cut by 1 base, the J end by 0 bases, with 6 bases between. The CDR3 runs to 15 residues. The CDR3 DNA sequence: TGTGCCAGCAGCTTAGTTTCAGCGAACACCGGGGAGCTGTTTTTT. Translation gives CASSLVSANTGELFF.

Here the CDR3 reads CAWTPGLAVYEQYF. The CDR3 region has the DNA TGTGCCTGGACCCCGGGACTAGCGGTCTACGAGCAGTACTTC. V usage is TRBV30 and J usage is TRBJ2-7; 11 nucleotides agree with TRBD2. This CDR3 is built from 14 residues. Germline trimming cut 4 bases from V and 3 bases from J; bases unmatched to any gene: 5. Germline-derived CDR1 and CDR2 are GTSNPN and SVGIG (reference sequence). Supplemented by reference TRBV30 and TRBJ2-7, the full variable domain reads SQTIHQWPATLVQPVGSPLSLECTVEGTSNPNLYWYRQAAGRGLQLLFYSVGIGQISSEVPQNLSASRPQDRQFILSSKKLLLSDSGFYLCAWTPGLAVYEQYFGPGTRLTVT.

The J gene is TRBJ1-4, the V gene TRBV10-1; D might be TRBD1 (5 bases). CDR1 is WNHNN, CDR2 SYGVQD, per germline (reference sequence). CDR3 length: 13 amino acids. The V gene lost 4 bases and the J gene lost 6 bases, with 9 bases spanning the gap. The CDR3 here is CASSVRVDEKLFF. CDR3 DNA sequence: TGCGCCAGCAGTGTCAGGGTGGATGAAAAACTGTTTTTT.

The chain has TRBV6-4 and TRBJ2-3; 8 positions match TRBD2. V lost 3 bases to trimming and J lost 1 base; unmatched junction nucleotides: 0. The CDR3 spans 14 residues. CDR1 and CDR2 (germline): MRHNA, SNTAGT. CDR3 DNA sequence: TGTGCCAGCAGTGAGCGGGGGGGCACAGATACGCAGTATTTT. Translated: CASSERGGTDTQYF.

J is TRBJ1-3 and V is TRBV6-5, with D unclear. Germline lookup yields CDR1 MNHEY and CDR2 SVGAGI. The V end was cut by 6 bases, the J end by 4 bases, with 10 bases between. The CDR3 is made up of 13 amino acids. CDR3 in DNA: TGTGCCAGCAGCCCCAACACCGGAAACACCATATATTTT. Its translation: CASSPNTGNTIYF.

CDR3 in DNA: TGTGCCAGCATAGGTCTAGCGGTCTCCTACGAGCAGTACTTC. It codes for CASIGLAVSYEQYF. This chain links TRBV2 with TRBJ2-7, with TRBD2 identical over 7 bases. The germline CDR1 and CDR2 sequences are SNHLY and FYNNEI. The CDR3 loop spans 14 amino acids. The V gene end was trimmed by 7 bases and the J gene end by 0 bases; junction bases not matched to a gene: 6.

This clone occurred a few times. V is TRBV5-1 and J is TRBJ2-2, with 7 bases matching TRBD1. V dropped 2 bases and J dropped 6; count of bases not matched to a gene: 16. CDR3 length equals 18 residues. Germline V gene data show CDR1 as SGHRS and CDR2 as YFSETQ. The CDR3 is CASSLWGTETYRPGELFF. For the CDR3, the DNA is TGCGCCAGCAGCTTATGGGGGACAGAAACCTATCGGCCCGGGGAGCTGTTTTTT.

This clone was detected only a few times. The V call is TRBV6-5, the J call TRBJ1-1, with 8 nucleotides matching TRBD1. CDR3 length: 14 residues. The germline gives CDR1 MNHEY, CDR2 SVGAGI. J was trimmed by 5 bases and V by 6 bases; bases with no gene match: 8. CDR3 nucleotides: TGTGCCAGCAGGCGACAGGGGACGAGGACTGAAGCTTTCTTT. Translated: CASRRQGTRTEAFF.

This sequence joins TRBV7-2 and TRBJ1-1; D is undetermined. CDR3 size: 13 residues. V lost 5 bases, J lost 5 bases, and 12 bases lay in between. CDR1 and CDR2 (germline): SGHTA, FQGNSA. This CDR3 reads CASSRVPVTEAFF. The CDR3, as DNA: TGTGCCAGCAGCCGGGTCCCGGTGACTGAAGCTTTCTTT.